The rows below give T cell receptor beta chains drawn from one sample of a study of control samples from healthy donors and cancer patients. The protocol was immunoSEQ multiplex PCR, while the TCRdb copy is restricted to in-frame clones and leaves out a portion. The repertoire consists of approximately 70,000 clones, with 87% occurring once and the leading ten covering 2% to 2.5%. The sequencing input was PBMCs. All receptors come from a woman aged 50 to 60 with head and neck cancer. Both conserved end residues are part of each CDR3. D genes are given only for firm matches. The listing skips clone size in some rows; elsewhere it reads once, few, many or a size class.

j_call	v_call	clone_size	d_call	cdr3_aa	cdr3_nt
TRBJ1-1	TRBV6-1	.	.	CASSEWSGGGEAFF	TGTGCCAGCAGTGAATGGTCGGGCGGCGGTGAAGCTTTCTTT
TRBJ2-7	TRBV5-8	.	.	CASSSGSQWSSYEQYF	TGTGCCAGCAGCTCCGGCTCTCAGTGGAGCTCCTACGAGCAGTACTTC
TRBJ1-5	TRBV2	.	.	CASSESTPFNQPQHF	TGTGCCAGCAGTGAATCGACCCCTTTTAATCAGCCCCAGCATTTT
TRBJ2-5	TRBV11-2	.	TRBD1	CASSQSYRGARETQYF	TGTGCCAGCAGCCAATCCTACAGGGGCGCGAGAGAGACCCAGTACTTC
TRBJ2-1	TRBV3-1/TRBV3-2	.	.	CASRQLGGFNEQFF	TGTGCCAGCAGGCAATTGGGGGGCTTCAATGAGCAGTTCTTC
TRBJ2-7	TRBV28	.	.	CASSLLGYEQYF	TGTGCCAGCAGCCTACTAGGCTACGAGCAGTACTTC
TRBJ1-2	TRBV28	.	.	CASIRGWNYGYTF	TGTGCCAGCATCCGTGGGTGGAACTATGGCTACACCTTC
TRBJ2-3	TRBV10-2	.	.	CASSPWGTDTQYF	TGCGCCAGCAGTCCTTGGGGGACAGATACGCAGTATTTT
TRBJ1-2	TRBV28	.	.	CASTLSRWGADGYTF	TGTGCCAGCACCCTCTCGCGGTGGGGGGCGGATGGCTACACCTTC
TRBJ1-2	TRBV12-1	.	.	CASSGQGRGYTF	TGTGCCAGCAGCGGACAGGGGAGAGGCTACACCTTC
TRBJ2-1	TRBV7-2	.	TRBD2	CASSLIPRTSSEQFF	TGTGCCAGCAGCTTAATTCCCAGGACTAGTAGTGAGCAGTTCTTC
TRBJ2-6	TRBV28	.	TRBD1	CASRGAGGNSGANVLTF	TGTGCCAGCAGGGGGGCAGGGGGCAACTCTGGGGCCAACGTCCTGACTTTC
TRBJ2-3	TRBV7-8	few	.	CASSMGRGLDTQYF	TGTGCCAGCAGCATGGGGCGCGGGTTGGATACGCAGTATTTT
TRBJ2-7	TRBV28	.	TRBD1	CASSVFRDSYEQYF	TGTGCCAGCAGTGTCTTCCGGGACAGCTACGAGCAGTACTTC
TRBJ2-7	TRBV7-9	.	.	CASSPPPGRGREQYF	TGTGCCAGCAGTCCCCCCCCCGGACGGGGTCGGGAGCAGTACTTC
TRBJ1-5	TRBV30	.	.	CAWSVSSMGNQPQHF	TGTGCCTGGAGTGTGTCGTCGATGGGCAATCAGCCCCAGCATTTT
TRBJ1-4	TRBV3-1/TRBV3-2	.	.	CASSRQTDEKLFF	TGTGCCAGCAGCCGGCAGACAGATGAAAAACTGTTTTTT
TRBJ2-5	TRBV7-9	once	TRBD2	CASSPGLAGAYQETQYF	TGTGCCAGCAGCCCTGGACTAGCGGGGGCGTACCAAGAGACCCAGTACTTC
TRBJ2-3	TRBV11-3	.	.	CASSLDFPTDTQYF	TGTGCCAGCAGCTTAGATTTTCCCACAGATACGCAGTATTTT
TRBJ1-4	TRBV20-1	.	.	CSASRGLINEKLFF	TGCAGTGCTAGTAGGGGTCTCATTAATGAAAAACTGTTTTTT
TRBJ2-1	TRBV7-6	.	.	CASSSRQNNEQFF	TGTGCCAGCAGCTCCCGACAGAACAATGAGCAGTTCTTC
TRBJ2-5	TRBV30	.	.	CACTGTSKTQYF	TGTGCCTGCACCGGGACATCGAAGACCCAGTACTTC
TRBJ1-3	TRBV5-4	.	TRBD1	CASSLDRGPGNTIYF	TGTGCCAGCAGCCTCGACAGGGGCCCTGGAAACACCATATATTTT
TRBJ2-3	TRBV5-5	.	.	CASSSGGAGTDTQYF	TGTGCCAGCTCCTCAGGGGGGGCTGGCACAGATACGCAGTATTTT
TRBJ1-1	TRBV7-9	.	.	CASSLVGGAGLSTEAFF	TGTGCCAGCAGCTTAGTGGGCGGTGCGGGGTTGAGCACTGAAGCTTTCTTT
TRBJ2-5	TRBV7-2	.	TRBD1	CASSLEGTGVVTQYF	TGTGCCAGCAGCTTAGAGGGGACAGGGGTGGTGACCCAGTACTTC
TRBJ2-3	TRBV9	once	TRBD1	CASSPQGARADTQYF	TGTGCCAGCAGCCCCCAGGGGGCGCGGGCAGATACGCAGTATTTT
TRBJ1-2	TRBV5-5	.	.	CASSLGRNYGYTF	TGTGCCAGCAGCTTGGGACGGAACTATGGCTACACCTTC
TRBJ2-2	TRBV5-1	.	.	CASSLKGQNTGELFF	TGCGCCAGCAGCTTGAAGGGACAGAACACCGGGGAGCTGTTTTTT
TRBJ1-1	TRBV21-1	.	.	CASSTGLLDTRYEAFF	TGTGCCAGCAGCACGGGATTACTCGACACGAGATATGAAGCTTTCTTT
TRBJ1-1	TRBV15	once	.	CATSRDRTSEAFF	TGTGCCACCAGCAGAGATAGGACAAGTGAAGCTTTCTTT
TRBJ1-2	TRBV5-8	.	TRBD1	CASSRQGVYGYTF	TGTGCCAGCAGCCGACAGGGGGTCTATGGCTACACCTTC
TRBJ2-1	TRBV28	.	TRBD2	CASRPQTSGGADEQFF	TGTGCCAGCCGCCCTCAGACTAGCGGGGGGGCGGATGAGCAGTTCTTC
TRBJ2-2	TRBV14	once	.	CASSQVEPGELFF	TGTGCCAGCAGCCAAGTAGAGCCCGGGGAGCTGTTTTTT
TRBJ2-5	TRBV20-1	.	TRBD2	CSASRLAGAETQYF	TGCAGTGCTAGTAGACTAGCGGGGGCAGAGACCCAGTACTTC
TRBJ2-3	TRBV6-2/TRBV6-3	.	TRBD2	CASSLAGGSRDTQYF	TGTGCCAGCAGTCTAGCGGGGGGCTCGCGAGATACGCAGTATTTT
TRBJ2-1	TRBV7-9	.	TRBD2	CASSLSGGEQFF	TGTGCCAGCAGCTTATCGGGAGGTGAGCAGTTCTTC
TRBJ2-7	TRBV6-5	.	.	CASSQPGQNYEQYF	TGTGCCAGCAGTCAACCCGGACAGAACTACGAGCAGTACTTC
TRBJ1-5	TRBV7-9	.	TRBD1	CASSLGTGGGQPQHF	TGTGCCAGCAGCTTGGGGACAGGGGGCGGTCAGCCCCAGCATTTT
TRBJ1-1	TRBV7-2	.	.	CASSLMGRAKGKNEAFF	TGTGCCAGCAGCTTAATGGGGAGAGCTAAGGGGAAGAATGAAGCTTTCTTT
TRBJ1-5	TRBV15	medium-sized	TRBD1	CATRGTGGFSNQPQHF	TGTGCCACCAGGGGGACAGGGGGTTTTAGCAATCAGCCCCAGCATTTT
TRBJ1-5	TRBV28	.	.	CASSEGGSNQPQHF	TGTGCCAGCAGTGAGGGGGGGAGCAATCAGCCCCAGCATTTT
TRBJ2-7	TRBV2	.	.	CASSGEGARDEQYF	TGTGCCAGCAGTGGGGAGGGGGCTAGGGACGAGCAGTACTTC
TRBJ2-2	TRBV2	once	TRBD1	CASPKGAQDTGELFF	TGTGCCAGCCCAAAGGGGGCGCAGGACACCGGGGAGCTGTTTTTT
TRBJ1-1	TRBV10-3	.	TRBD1	CAIRPGQGSEAFF	TGTGCCATCAGACCGGGACAGGGTTCTGAAGCTTTCTTT
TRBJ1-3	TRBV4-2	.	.	CASSQFRAGTSGNTIYF	TGTGCCAGCAGCCAGTTCCGCGCCGGGACCTCTGGAAACACCATATATTTT
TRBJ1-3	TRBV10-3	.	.	CAISESGGAGNTIYF	TGTGCCATCAGTGAGTCAGGAGGGGCTGGAAACACCATATATTTT
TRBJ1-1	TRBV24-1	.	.	CAPLGGSTEAFF	TGTGCCCCCCTGGGTGGTAGCACTGAAGCTTTCTTT
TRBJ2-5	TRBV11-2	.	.	CASSTGETQYF	TGTGCCAGCAGCACGGGCGAGACCCAGTACTTC
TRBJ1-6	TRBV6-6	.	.	CASRSYNSPLHF	TGTGCCAGCCGCTCCTATAATTCACCCCTCCACTTT
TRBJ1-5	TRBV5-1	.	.	CASSLEGGQNQPQHF	TGCGCCAGCAGCTTGGAGGGCGGGCAGAATCAGCCCCAGCATTTT
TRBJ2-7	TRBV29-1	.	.	CSVTEGGRYEQYF	TGCAGCGTTACTGAGGGGGGGCGGTACGAGCAGTACTTC
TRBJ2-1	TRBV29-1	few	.	CSVGTNRGNEQFF	TGCAGCGTGGGGACCAACCGGGGCAATGAGCAGTTCTTC
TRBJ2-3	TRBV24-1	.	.	CAIAGVVGYADTQYF	TGTGCCATCGCGGGTGTCGTGGGATACGCAGATACGCAGTATTTT